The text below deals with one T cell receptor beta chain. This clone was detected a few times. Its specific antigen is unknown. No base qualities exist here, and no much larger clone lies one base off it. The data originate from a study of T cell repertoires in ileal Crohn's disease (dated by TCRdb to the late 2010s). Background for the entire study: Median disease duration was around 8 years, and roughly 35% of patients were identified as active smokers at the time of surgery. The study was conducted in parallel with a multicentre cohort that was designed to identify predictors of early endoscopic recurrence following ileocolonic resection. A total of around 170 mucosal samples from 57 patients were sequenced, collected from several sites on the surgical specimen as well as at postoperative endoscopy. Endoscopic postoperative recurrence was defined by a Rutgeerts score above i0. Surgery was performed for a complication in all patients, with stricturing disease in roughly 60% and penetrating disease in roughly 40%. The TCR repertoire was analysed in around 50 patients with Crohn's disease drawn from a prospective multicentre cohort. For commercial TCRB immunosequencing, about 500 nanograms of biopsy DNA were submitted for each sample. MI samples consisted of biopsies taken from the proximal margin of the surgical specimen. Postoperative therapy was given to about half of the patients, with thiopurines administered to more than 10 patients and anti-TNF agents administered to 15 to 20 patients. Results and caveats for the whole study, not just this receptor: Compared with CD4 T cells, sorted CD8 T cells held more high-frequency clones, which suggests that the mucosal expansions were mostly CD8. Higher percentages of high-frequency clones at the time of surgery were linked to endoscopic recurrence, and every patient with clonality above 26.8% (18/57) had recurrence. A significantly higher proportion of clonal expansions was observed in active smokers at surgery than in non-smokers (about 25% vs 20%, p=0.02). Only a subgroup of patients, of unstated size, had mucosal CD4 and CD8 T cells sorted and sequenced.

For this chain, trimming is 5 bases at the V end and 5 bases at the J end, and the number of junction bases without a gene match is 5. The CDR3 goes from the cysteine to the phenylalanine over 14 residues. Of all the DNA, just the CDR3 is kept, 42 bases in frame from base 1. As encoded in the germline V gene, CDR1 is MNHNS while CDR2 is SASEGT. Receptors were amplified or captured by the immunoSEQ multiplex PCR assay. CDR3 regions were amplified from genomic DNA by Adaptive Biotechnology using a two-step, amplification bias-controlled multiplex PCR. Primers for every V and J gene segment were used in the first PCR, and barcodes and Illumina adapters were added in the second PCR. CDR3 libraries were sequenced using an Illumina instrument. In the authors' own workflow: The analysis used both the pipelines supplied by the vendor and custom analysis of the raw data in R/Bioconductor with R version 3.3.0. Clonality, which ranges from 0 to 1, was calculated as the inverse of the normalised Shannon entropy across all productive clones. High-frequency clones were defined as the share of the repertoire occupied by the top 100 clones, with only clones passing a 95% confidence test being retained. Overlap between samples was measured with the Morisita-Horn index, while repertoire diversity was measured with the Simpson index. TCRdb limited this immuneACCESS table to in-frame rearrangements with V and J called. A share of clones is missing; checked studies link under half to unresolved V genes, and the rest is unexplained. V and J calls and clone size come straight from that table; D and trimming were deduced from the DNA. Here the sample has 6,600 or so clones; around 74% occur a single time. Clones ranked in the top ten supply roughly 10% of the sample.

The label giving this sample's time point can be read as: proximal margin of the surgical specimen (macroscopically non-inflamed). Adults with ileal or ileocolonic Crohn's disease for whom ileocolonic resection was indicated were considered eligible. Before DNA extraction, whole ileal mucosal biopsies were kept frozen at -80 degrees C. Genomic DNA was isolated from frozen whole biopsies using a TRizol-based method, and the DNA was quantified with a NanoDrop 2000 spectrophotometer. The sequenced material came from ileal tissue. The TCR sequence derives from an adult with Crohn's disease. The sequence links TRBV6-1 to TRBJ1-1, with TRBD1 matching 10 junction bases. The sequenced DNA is TGTGCCAGCAGTTCTGGACAGGGGGGGACTGAAGCTTTCTTT. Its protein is CASSSGQGGTEAFF.